The 11 T cell receptor beta chains below were found in one sample sequenced in a study of control samples from healthy donors and cancer patients (dated by TCRdb to 2020 to 2022). Library preparation used the immunoSEQ multiplex PCR assay. The clones in this table, taken by TCRdb from immuneACCESS, are in-frame only. Not every clone is retained; where verified, under half of the shortfall comes from an unresolved V gene, and the cause of the rest is unknown. This sample comprises 110,000 to 150,000 clones, 70% to 90% of them detected only once. Around 9% of the sample is taken by the ten largest. The sample was blood. These receptors all come from a woman aged 25 to 39 in good health.

This clone was recorded once. The genes are TRBV18 and TRBJ2-5; D is ambiguous. CDR3 length: 14 residues. CDR1 is KGHSH and CDR2 is LQKENI in the germline V gene. The V gene lost 0 bases and the J gene lost 2 bases, with 7 bases spanning the gap. This CDR3 reads CASSPPNLQETQYF. The CDR3 nucleotides read TGTGCCAGCTCACCACCGAACCTACAAGAGACCCAGTACTTC.

V usage is TRBV21-1 and J usage is TRBJ1-3. TRBV21-1 is listed as a pseudogene. The CDR3 spans 13 residues. CDR3 protein: CASSPTSGNTIYF. In DNA form, the CDR3 reads TGTGCCAGCAGCCCCACCTCTGGAAACACCATATATTTT.

This chain uses TRBV9 with TRBJ2-3; D might be TRBD2 (6 bases). Germline-derived CDR1 and CDR2 are SGDLS and YYNGEE. The V gene lost 0 bases and the J gene lost 2 bases, with 10 bases spanning the gap. The CDR3 covers 15 residues. Written as DNA, the CDR3 is TGTGCCAGCAGCGTAGGCGGGACCTACACAGATACGCAGTATTTT. Its translation: CASSVGGTYTDTQYF. Looking up the rest from reference TRBV9 and TRBJ2-3 gives the full variable domain: DSGVTQTPKHLITATGQRVTLRCSPRSGDLSVYWYQQSLDQGLQFLIQYYNGEERAKGNILERFSAQQFPDLHSELNLSSLELGDSALYFCASSVGGTYTDTQYFGPGTRLTVL.

This clone was seen only once. V usage is TRBV7-9 and J usage is TRBJ2-7; TRBD1 aligns across 9 bases. V shed 4 bases, J shed 4 bases, and the junction held 8 bases outside the gene matches. The CDR3 totals 15 residues. Germline V lookup: CDR1 SEHNR, CDR2 FQNEAQ (reference sequence). CDR3 sequence: CASSSAGTGYYEQYF. DNA of the CDR3: TGTGCCAGCAGCTCGGCCGGGACAGGGTATTACGAGCAGTACTTC.

This chain joins TRBV28 and TRBJ1-6; D gene unclear. V was cut by 6 bases and J by 7 bases, with 7 bases left in between. The CDR3 extends over 12 amino acids. Germline loops: CDR1 MDHEN, CDR2 SYDVKM. Here the CDR3 reads CASSAPNSPLHF. CDR3 sequence (DNA): TGTGCCAGCAGCGCCCCAAATTCACCCCTCCACTTT.

This chain links TRBV7-2 with TRBJ1-6; a weak D match, TRBD1 (5 bases). Germline V gene sequence: CDR1 SGHTA, CDR2 FQGNSA. The CDR3 runs 16 residues. Trimming took 0 bases from V and 6 from J, leaving 12 bases between them. The CDR3 sequence: CASSLAGGRINSPLHF. CDR3 coding DNA: TGTGCCAGCAGCTTAGCGGGGGGACGGATTAATTCACCCCTCCACTTT.

The chain combines TRBV5-1 with TRBJ2-1, with 7 nucleotides matching TRBD2. The CDR3 is made up of 15 amino acids. Germline trimming cut 0 bases from V and 7 bases from J; bases unmatched to any gene: 7. Germline CDR1 and CDR2: SGHRS and YFSETQ. Here the CDR3 reads CASSLGGTGGNEQFF. Here the CDR3 DNA reads TGCGCCAGCAGCTTGGGCGGGACGGGGGGAAATGAGCAGTTCTTC. The complete variable domain, with remaining parts taken from reference TRBV5-1 and TRBJ2-1, reads KAGVTQTPRYLIKTRGQQVTLSCSPISGHRSVSWYQQTPGQGLQFLFEYFSETQRNKGNFPGRFSGRQFSNSRSEMNVSTLELGDSALYLCASSLGGTGGNEQFFGPGTRLTVL.

This rearrangement joins TRBV7-9 to TRBJ1-2; TRBD1 might be the D (6 bases). The CDR3 is 17 residues long. The V gene lost 3 bases and the J gene lost 0 bases, with 17 bases spanning the gap. From germline, CDR1 is SEHNR and CDR2 FQNEAQ (reference sequence). CDR3 region: CASSFRDTDRTNYGYTF. The CDR3 DNA follows: TGTGCCAGCAGCTTCAGAGATACAGACAGGACTAACTATGGCTACACCTTC.

V usage is TRBV19 and J usage is TRBJ1-1; D uncertain. Trimming took off 6 bases at V and 7 bases at J, with 18 bases between the two ends. There are 14 residues in the CDR3. Germline-derived CDR1 and CDR2 are LNHDA and SQIVND (reference sequence). In DNA form, the CDR3 reads TGTGCCAGTAGAGTAGGACGGGCTGGCTTTGAAGCTTTCTTT. It specifies CASRVGRAGFEAFF.

This chain joins TRBV6-5 and TRBJ1-5; possibly TRBD1 for D (6 bases). CDR1 is MNHEY, CDR2 SVGAGI, per germline. The V gene lost 7 bases and the J gene lost 5 bases, with 15 bases spanning the gap. CDR3 size: 14 residues. CDR3: CASNWSGAHQPQHF. As DNA, the CDR3 is TGTGCCAGCAACTGGTCAGGGGCCCATCAGCCCCAGCATTTT.

CDR3 nucleotides: TGTGCCAGCAGGCCCCCTCTAGGTGGCGAGCAGTACTTC. Protein product: CASRPPLGGEQYF. The chain couples TRBV25-1 to TRBJ2-7; D is undetermined. Per germline, CDR1 MGHDK and CDR2 SYGVNS. The CDR3 loop spans 13 amino acids. V lost 6 bases and J lost 6, with 15 bases in between.